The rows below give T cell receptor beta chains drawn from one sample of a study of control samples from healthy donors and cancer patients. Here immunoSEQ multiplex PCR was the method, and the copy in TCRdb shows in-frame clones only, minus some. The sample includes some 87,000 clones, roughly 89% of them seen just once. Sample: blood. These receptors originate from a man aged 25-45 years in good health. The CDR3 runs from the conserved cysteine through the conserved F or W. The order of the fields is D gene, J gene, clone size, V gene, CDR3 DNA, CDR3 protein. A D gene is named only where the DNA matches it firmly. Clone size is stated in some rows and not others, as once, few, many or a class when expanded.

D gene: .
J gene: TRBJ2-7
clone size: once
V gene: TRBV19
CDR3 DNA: TGTGCCAGTAGTACAGGTGGCCCCTACGAGCAGTACTTC
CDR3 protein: CASSTGGPYEQYF

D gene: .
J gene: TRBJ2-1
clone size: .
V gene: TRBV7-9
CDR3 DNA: TGTGCCAGCAGCTTAGTTTCGTCCTACAATGAGCAGTTCTTC
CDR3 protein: CASSLVSSYNEQFF

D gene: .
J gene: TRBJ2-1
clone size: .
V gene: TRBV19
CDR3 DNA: TGTGCCAGTAGTATAGACTCCTACAATGAGCAGTTCTTC
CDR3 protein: CASSIDSYNEQFF

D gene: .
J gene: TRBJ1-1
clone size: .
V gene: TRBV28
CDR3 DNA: TGTGCCAGCACCAAAGCCAGCAGAGGGATAAGTTGGCTGGCTGAAGCTTTCTTT
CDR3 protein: CASTKASRGISWLAEAFF

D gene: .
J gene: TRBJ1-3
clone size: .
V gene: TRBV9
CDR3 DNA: TGTGCCAGCAGCGTAGCTGGCAACGGAAACACCATATATTTT
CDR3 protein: CASSVAGNGNTIYF

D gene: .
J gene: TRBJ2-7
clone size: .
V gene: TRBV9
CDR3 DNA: TGTGCCAGCAACAGGGCTGGTTCCTACGAGCAGTACTTC
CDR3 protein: CASNRAGSYEQYF

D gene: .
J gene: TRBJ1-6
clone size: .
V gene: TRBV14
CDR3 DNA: TGTGCCAGCAGCCAAGTGGGCAGCTCCTATAATTCACCCCTCCACTTT
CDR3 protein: CASSQVGSSYNSPLHF

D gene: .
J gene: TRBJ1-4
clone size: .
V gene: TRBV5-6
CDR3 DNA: TGTGCCAGCAGCTTCGAAGGGCACAGGGTGTTTTTT
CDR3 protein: CASSFEGHRVFF

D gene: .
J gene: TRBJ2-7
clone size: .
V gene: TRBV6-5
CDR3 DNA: TGTGCCAGTACAGGGTCCCACGAGCAGTACTTC
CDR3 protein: CASTGSHEQYF

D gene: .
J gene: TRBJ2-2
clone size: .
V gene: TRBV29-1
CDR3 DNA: TGCAGCGTCGGCAGAGGAGGGCGGGGCACCGGGGAGCTGTTTTTT
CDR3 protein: CSVGRGGRGTGELFF

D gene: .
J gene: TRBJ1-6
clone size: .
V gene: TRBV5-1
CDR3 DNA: TGCGCCAGCAGCTTCGGCAGCAATTCACCCCTCCACTTT
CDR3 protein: CASSFGSNSPLHF

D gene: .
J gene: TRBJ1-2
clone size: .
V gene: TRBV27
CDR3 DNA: TGTGCCAGCAGCCCTCAGGGACAACTTAACTATGGCTACACCTTC
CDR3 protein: CASSPQGQLNYGYTF

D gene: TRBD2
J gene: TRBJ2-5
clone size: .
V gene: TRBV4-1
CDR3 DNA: TGCGCCAGCAGCCATGCGGGGGGGGCCGAGACCCAGTACTTC
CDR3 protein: CASSHAGGAETQYF

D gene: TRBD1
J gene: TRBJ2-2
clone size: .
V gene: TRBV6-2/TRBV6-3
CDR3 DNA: TGTGCCAGCAGTTATCCACAGGGGGCGACCGGGGAGCTGTTTTTT
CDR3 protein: CASSYPQGATGELFF

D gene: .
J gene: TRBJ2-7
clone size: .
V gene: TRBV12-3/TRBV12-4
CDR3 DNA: TGTGCCAGCAGTTTGGGGACCTACGAGCAGTACTTC
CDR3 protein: CASSLGTYEQYF

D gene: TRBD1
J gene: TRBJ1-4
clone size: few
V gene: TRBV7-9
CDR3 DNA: TGTGCCAGCAGCCTCGGACAGGGAAGGCCTAATGAAAAACTGTTTTTT
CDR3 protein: CASSLGQGRPNEKLFF

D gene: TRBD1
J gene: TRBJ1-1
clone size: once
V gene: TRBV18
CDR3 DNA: TGTGCCAGCTCACCTAACCGGGAGATCAGGGGGGTTGAAGCTTTCTTT
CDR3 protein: CASSPNREIRGVEAFF

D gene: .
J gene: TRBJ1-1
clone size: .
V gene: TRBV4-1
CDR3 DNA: TGCGCCAGCAGCCAAGAGAATCCCGGGGGGAACACTGAAGCTTTCTTT
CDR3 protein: CASSQENPGGNTEAFF

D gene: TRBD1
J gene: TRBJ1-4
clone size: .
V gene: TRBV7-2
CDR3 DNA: TGTGCCAGCAGTCCTAAAACCGGGACAGGGCAACTGTTTTTT
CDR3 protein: CASSPKTGTGQLFF

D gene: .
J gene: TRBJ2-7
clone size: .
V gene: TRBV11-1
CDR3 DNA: TGTGCCAGCAGCATTAGTCAGGGGCCCCACGAGCAGTACTTC
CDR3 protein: CASSISQGPHEQYF

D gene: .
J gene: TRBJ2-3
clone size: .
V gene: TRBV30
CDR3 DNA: TGTGCCTGGAGCCTCCGGGGCACAGATACGCAGTATTTT
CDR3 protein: CAWSLRGTDTQYF

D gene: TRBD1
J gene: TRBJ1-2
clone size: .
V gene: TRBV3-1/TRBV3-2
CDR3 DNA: TGTGCCAGCAGCCTCAGGCCGCAGGGGGCCTTAGCTAACTATGGCTACACCTTC
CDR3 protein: CASSLRPQGALANYGYTF

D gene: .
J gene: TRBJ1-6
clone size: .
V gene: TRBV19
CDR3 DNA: TGTGCCAGTAGTTCCCGCCCCACAGGTTCCTTCTTATCGAATAATTCACCCCTCCACTTT
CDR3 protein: CASSSRPTGSFLSNNSPLHF

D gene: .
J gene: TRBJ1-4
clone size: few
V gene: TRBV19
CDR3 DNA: TGTGCCAGTAGCGCCGGGACCCGGAAACTGTTTTTT
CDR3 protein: CASSAGTRKLFF

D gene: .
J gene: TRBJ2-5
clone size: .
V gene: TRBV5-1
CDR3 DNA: TGCGCCAGCAGCTTGGACCCGGGGGCCGGAGAGACCCAGTACTTC
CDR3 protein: CASSLDPGAGETQYF

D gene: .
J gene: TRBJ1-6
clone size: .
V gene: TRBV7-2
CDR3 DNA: TGTGCCAGCAGCTTAGCCAGGGATTATAATTCACCCCTCCACTTT
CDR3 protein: CASSLARDYNSPLHF

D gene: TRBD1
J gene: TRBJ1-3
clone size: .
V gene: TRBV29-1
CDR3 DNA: TGCAGCGTTCGGGACAGGGACGGAGTATCAGCCATATATTTT
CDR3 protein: CSVRDRDGVSAIYF

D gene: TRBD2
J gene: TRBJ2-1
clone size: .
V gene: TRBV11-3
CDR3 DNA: TGTGCCAGCAGCTTATGGGGGGGATCCTCCTACAATGAGCAGTTCTTC
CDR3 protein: CASSLWGGSSYNEQFF

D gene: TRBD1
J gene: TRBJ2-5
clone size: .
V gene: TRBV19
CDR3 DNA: TGTGCCAGTAGTTCTCCGGGACAGCAAGAGACCCAGTACTTC
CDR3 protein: CASSSPGQQETQYF

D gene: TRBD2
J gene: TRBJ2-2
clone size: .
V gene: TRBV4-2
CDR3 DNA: TGTGCCAGCAGCCAAGAAGGGGGACTAGCGAACACCGGGGAGCTGTTTTTT
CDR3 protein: CASSQEGGLANTGELFF

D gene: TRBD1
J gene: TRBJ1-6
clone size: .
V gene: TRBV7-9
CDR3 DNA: TGTGCCAGCAGCCTGGACAGGGTTGATTCACCCCTCCACTTT
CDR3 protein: CASSLDRVDSPLHF

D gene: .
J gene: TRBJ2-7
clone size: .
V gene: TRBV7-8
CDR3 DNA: TGTGCCAGCAGCTTAAGTCCCGTCTACGAGCAGTACTTC
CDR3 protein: CASSLSPVYEQYF

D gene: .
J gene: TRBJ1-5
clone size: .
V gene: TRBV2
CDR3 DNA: TGTGCCAGCAGCCCCGAGGGGGATAGCAATCAGCCCCAGCATTTT
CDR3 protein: CASSPEGDSNQPQHF

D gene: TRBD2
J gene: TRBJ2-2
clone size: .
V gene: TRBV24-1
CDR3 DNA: TGTGCCACGGGCGGGGGGAACACCGGGGAGCTGTTTTTT
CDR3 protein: CATGGGNTGELFF

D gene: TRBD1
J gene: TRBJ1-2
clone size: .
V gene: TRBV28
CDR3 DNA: TGTGCCAGCCCCCGGGGACAGGGGGTATCTAACTATGGCTACACCTTC
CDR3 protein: CASPRGQGVSNYGYTF

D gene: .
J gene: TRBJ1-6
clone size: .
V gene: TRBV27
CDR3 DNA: TGTGCCAGCAGTTTCGGGGATGGCCCAAATTCACCCCTCCACTTT
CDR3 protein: CASSFGDGPNSPLHF

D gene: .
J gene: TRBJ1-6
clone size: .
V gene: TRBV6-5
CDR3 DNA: TGTGCCAGCAGAGAGACGACAGTTTCACCCCTCCACTTT
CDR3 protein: CASRETTVSPLHF

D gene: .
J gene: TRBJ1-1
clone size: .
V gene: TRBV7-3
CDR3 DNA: TGTGCCAGCAGCTACTCAGTGGACACTGAAGCTTTCTTT
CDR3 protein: CASSYSVDTEAFF

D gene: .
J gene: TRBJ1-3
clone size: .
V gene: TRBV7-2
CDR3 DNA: TGTGCCAGCAGCACAACACGCGCCGGAGGAAACACCATATATTTT
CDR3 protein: CASSTTRAGGNTIYF

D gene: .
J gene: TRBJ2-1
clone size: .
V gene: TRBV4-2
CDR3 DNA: TGTGCCAGCAGCCAAGTAGAGACTCCTGGGGATGAGCAGTTCTTC
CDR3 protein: CASSQVETPGDEQFF

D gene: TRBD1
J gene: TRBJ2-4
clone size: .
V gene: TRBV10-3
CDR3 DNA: TGTGCCATCAGTGAGAAAACTGGACAGGGTGACATTCAGTACTTC
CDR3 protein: CAISEKTGQGDIQYF

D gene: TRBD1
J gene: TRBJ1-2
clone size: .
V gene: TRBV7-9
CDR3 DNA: TGTGCCAGCGGACCATGGGACAGATACTATGGCTACACCTTC
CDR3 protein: CASGPWDRYYGYTF

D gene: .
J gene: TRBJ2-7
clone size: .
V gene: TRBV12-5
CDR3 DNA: TGTGCTAGTGGTTTGGTAATAGGGGCCGAGCAGTACTTC
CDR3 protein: CASGLVIGAEQYF

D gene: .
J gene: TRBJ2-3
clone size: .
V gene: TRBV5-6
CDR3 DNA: TGTGCCAGCAGCTTGGCCGATACGCAGTATTTT
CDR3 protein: CASSLADTQYF

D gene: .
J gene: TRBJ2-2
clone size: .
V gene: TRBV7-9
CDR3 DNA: TGTGCCAGCAGCTTAGTCTCTGAAGTCAAGACCGGGGAGCTGTTTTTT
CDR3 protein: CASSLVSEVKTGELFF

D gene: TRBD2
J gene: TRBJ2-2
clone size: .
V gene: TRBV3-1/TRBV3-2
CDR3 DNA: TGTGCCAGCAGCCTCGGGACTAGCGGCTACACCGGGGAGCTGTTTTTT
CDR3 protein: CASSLGTSGYTGELFF

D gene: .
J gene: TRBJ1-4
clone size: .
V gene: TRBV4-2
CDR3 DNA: TGTGCCAGCAGCCGGTCCCCGGGCCAATCAAATGAAAAACTGTTTTTT
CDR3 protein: CASSRSPGQSNEKLFF

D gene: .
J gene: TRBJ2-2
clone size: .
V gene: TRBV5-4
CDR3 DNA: TGTGCCAGCAGCTTGGGAGGTTCCGGGGGGAACACCGGGGAGCTGTTTTTT
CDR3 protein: CASSLGGSGGNTGELFF

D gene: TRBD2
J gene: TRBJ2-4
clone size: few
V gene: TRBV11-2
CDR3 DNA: TGTGCCAGCAGCTTAGGAAGCCCCGGGACTAGCGGGAGGGGGGGCATTCAGTACTTC
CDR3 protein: CASSLGSPGTSGRGGIQYF

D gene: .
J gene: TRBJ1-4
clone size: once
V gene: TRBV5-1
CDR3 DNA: TGCGCCAGCAGATACCTGGGGGTGACTAATGAAAAACTGTTTTTT
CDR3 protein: CASRYLGVTNEKLFF

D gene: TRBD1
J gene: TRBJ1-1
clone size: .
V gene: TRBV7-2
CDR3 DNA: TGTGCCAGCAGCTACGACGAACAGGGGTGGATGAACACTGAAGCTTTCTTT
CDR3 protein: CASSYDEQGWMNTEAFF

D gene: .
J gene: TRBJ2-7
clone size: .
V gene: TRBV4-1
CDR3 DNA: TGCGCCAGCAGCCAAGATCCCCACCGAACCTACGAGCAGTACTTC
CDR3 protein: CASSQDPHRTYEQYF

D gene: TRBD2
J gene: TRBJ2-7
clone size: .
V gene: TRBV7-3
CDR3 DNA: TGTGCCAGCAGCGCCCAAGCGGGAGGGAGGCAGTACTTC
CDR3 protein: CASSAQAGGRQYF

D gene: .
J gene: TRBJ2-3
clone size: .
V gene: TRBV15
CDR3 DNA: TGTGCCACCAGCTTTCTCGCCACAGATACGCAGTATTTT
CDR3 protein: CATSFLATDTQYF